The rows below give T cell receptor beta chains drawn from one sample of a study of blood T cell repertoires in COVID-19. Produced via immunoSEQ multiplex PCR; TCRdb's table is partial and in-frame only. The sample includes roughly 280,000 clones, about 88% of them seen just once. The sample comprised peripheral blood. The receptors originated from a woman aged 25 to 45 with COVID-19, enrolled during active disease. CDR3s include the opening cysteine and the closing phenylalanine or tryptophan. D genes are given only for firm matches. The size field is filled for only some rows; it gives once, few, many or a size class.

abundance: NA; d_gene: NA; len: 14; j_gene: TRBJ1-5; v_gene: TRBV6-1; CDR3aa: CASSDMAVPQPQHF; CDR3nt: TGTGCCAGCAGTGATATGGCAGTTCCTCAGCCCCAGCATTTT
abundance: NA; d_gene: TRBD2; len: 15; j_gene: TRBJ2-7; v_gene: TRBV5-4; CDR3aa: CASSRGTRKGSEQYF; CDR3nt: TGTGCCAGCAGCAGGGGGACTAGGAAAGGTAGCGAGCAGTACTTC
abundance: NA; d_gene: NA; len: 16; j_gene: TRBJ2-1; v_gene: TRBV6-2/TRBV6-3; CDR3aa: CASSSVAIFSYNEQFF; CDR3nt: TGTGCCAGCAGTTCCGTAGCCATTTTTTCCTACAATGAGCAGTTCTTC
abundance: NA; d_gene: NA; len: 16; j_gene: TRBJ1-5; v_gene: TRBV2; CDR3aa: CASSETQVLNNQPQHF; CDR3nt: TGTGCCAGCAGTGAAACACAGGTCCTAAACAATCAGCCCCAGCATTTT
abundance: NA; d_gene: TRBD1; len: 15; j_gene: TRBJ1-1; v_gene: TRBV6-6; CDR3aa: CASSGRQGENTEAFF; CDR3nt: TGTGCCAGCAGTGGACGACAGGGGGAGAACACTGAAGCTTTCTTT
abundance: NA; d_gene: TRBD1; len: 13; j_gene: TRBJ1-1; v_gene: TRBV6-5; CDR3aa: CASSYNRGPEAFF; CDR3nt: TGTGCCAGCAGTTACAACAGGGGACCTGAAGCTTTCTTT
abundance: once; d_gene: NA; len: 13; j_gene: TRBJ2-5; v_gene: TRBV19; CDR3aa: CASSPQIGETQYF; CDR3nt: TGTGCCAGTAGTCCCCAGATTGGAGAGACCCAGTACTTC
abundance: NA; d_gene: NA; len: 14; j_gene: TRBJ2-7; v_gene: TRBV5-1; CDR3aa: CASSFAGRPYEQYF; CDR3nt: TGCGCCAGCAGCTTTGCAGGGAGGCCCTACGAGCAGTACTTC
abundance: NA; d_gene: NA; len: 14; j_gene: TRBJ1-3; v_gene: TRBV9; CDR3aa: CASSAVLSGNTIYF; CDR3nt: TGTGCCAGCAGCGCCGTCCTCTCTGGAAACACCATATATTTT
abundance: NA; d_gene: NA; len: 15; j_gene: TRBJ2-6; v_gene: TRBV19; CDR3aa: CASTLRRSGANVLTF; CDR3nt: TGTGCCAGTACCCTGCGCAGGTCCGGGGCCAACGTCCTGACTTTC
abundance: NA; d_gene: NA; len: 13; j_gene: TRBJ1-3; v_gene: TRBV12-3/TRBV12-4; CDR3aa: CASSSSVGNTIYF; CDR3nt: TGTGCCAGCAGTTCCTCAGTTGGAAACACCATATATTTT
abundance: NA; d_gene: TRBD1; len: 14; j_gene: TRBJ2-3; v_gene: TRBV19; CDR3aa: CASSKGARTDTQYF; CDR3nt: TGTGCCAGTAGTAAGGGGGCGCGGACAGATACGCAGTATTTT
abundance: NA; d_gene: TRBD2; len: 17; j_gene: TRBJ2-1; v_gene: TRBV5-1; CDR3aa: CASSQTSGRHHYNEQFF; CDR3nt: TGCGCCAGCAGCCAGACTAGCGGGAGGCACCATTACAATGAGCAGTTCTTC
abundance: NA; d_gene: NA; len: 11; j_gene: TRBJ2-5; v_gene: TRBV20-1; CDR3aa: CSATRGETQYF; CDR3nt: TGCAGTGCTACCCGGGGGGAGACCCAGTACTTC
abundance: NA; d_gene: TRBD2; len: 17; j_gene: TRBJ2-1; v_gene: TRBV2; CDR3aa: CASSEAPRLAGVGEQFF; CDR3nt: TGTGCCAGCAGTGAAGCGCCGAGACTAGCGGGAGTTGGTGAGCAGTTCTTC
abundance: NA; d_gene: TRBD2; len: 13; j_gene: TRBJ2-7; v_gene: TRBV7-9; CDR3aa: CASSLLAAYEQYF; CDR3nt: TGTGCCAGCAGCTTACTAGCGGCCTACGAGCAGTACTTC
abundance: NA; d_gene: NA; len: 13; j_gene: TRBJ2-7; v_gene: TRBV3-1/TRBV3-2; CDR3aa: CASSKQGTYEQYF; CDR3nt: TGTGCCAGCAGCAAACAGGGAACCTACGAGCAGTACTTC
abundance: NA; d_gene: TRBD2; len: 16; j_gene: TRBJ2-4; v_gene: TRBV15; CDR3aa: CATSREGEGAKNIQYF; CDR3nt: TGTGCCACCAGCAGAGAGGGGGAGGGGGCCAAAAACATTCAGTACTTC
abundance: NA; d_gene: NA; len: 15; j_gene: TRBJ2-7; v_gene: TRBV4-2; CDR3aa: CASSQENSFGYEQYF; CDR3nt: TGTGCCAGCAGCCAAGAAAACTCGTTCGGCTACGAGCAGTACTTC
abundance: NA; d_gene: NA; len: 16; j_gene: TRBJ2-2; v_gene: TRBV19; CDR3aa: CASSPPTGFYTGELFF; CDR3nt: TGTGCCAGTAGTCCACCTACAGGGTTCTACACCGGGGAGCTGTTTTTT
abundance: NA; d_gene: TRBD2; len: 15; j_gene: TRBJ2-1; v_gene: TRBV5-1; CDR3aa: CASSLQREVYNEQFF; CDR3nt: TGCGCCAGCAGCTTGCAGCGGGAGGTTTACAATGAGCAGTTCTTC
abundance: NA; d_gene: NA; len: 16; j_gene: TRBJ2-3; v_gene: TRBV30; CDR3aa: CAWSVMSAGWSDTQYF; CDR3nt: TGTGCCTGGAGTGTAATGTCGGCGGGATGGTCAGATACGCAGTATTTT
abundance: NA; d_gene: NA; len: 15; j_gene: TRBJ1-2; v_gene: TRBV15; CDR3aa: CATSRGRRAGRGYTF; CDR3nt: TGTGCCACCAGCAGAGGAAGGAGGGCAGGGAGGGGCTACACCTTC
abundance: NA; d_gene: TRBD2; len: 15; j_gene: TRBJ2-7; v_gene: TRBV7-8; CDR3aa: CASSTTSGRRYEQYF; CDR3nt: TGTGCCAGCAGCACGACTAGCGGGAGAAGGTACGAGCAGTACTTC
abundance: NA; d_gene: TRBD1; len: 21; j_gene: TRBJ1-3; v_gene: TRBV18; CDR3aa: CASSPNGGQGAVGASGNTIYF; CDR3nt: TGTGCCAGCTCACCGAATGGAGGACAGGGGGCGGTGGGGGCCTCTGGAAACACCATATATTTT
abundance: NA; d_gene: NA; len: 14; j_gene: TRBJ2-1; v_gene: TRBV3-1/TRBV3-2; CDR3aa: CASSQFNRVNEQFF; CDR3nt: TGTGCCAGCAGCCAATTTAACAGGGTCAATGAGCAGTTCTTC
abundance: NA; d_gene: TRBD2; len: 16; j_gene: TRBJ2-1; v_gene: TRBV7-8; CDR3aa: CASSKSTSGRSYEQFF; CDR3nt: TGTGCCAGCAGCAAATCCACTAGCGGGAGAAGTTATGAGCAGTTCTTC
abundance: NA; d_gene: TRBD1; len: 15; j_gene: TRBJ2-5; v_gene: TRBV5-6; CDR3aa: CASRGTGGLGETQYF; CDR3nt: TGTGCCAGCAGGGGGACAGGGGGCCTTGGAGAGACCCAGTACTTC
abundance: NA; d_gene: TRBD1; len: 20; j_gene: TRBJ2-6; v_gene: TRBV24-1; CDR3aa: CATSDLAPDRGMRGANVLTF; CDR3nt: TGTGCCACCAGTGATTTGGCCCCGGACAGGGGAATGCGAGGGGCCAACGTCCTGACTTTC
abundance: NA; d_gene: TRBD1; len: 15; j_gene: TRBJ2-5; v_gene: TRBV7-2; CDR3aa: CASSSVGSGGQTQYF; CDR3nt: TGTGCCAGCAGCTCAGTAGGCTCAGGGGGCCAGACCCAGTACTTC
abundance: NA; d_gene: NA; len: 11; j_gene: TRBJ2-1; v_gene: TRBV15; CDR3aa: CATSRAYEQFF; CDR3nt: TGTGCCACCAGCAGGGCATATGAGCAGTTCTTC
abundance: NA; d_gene: NA; len: 17; j_gene: TRBJ1-3; v_gene: TRBV21-1; CDR3aa: CASSNRDRDYSGNTIYF; CDR3nt: TGTGCCAGCAGCAACCGGGACAGGGACTACTCTGGAAACACCATATATTTT
abundance: NA; d_gene: TRBD2; len: 17; j_gene: TRBJ2-1; v_gene: TRBV5-1; CDR3aa: CASSEGTSGRRYNEQFF; CDR3nt: TGCGCCAGCAGCGAAGGGACTAGCGGGAGACGGTACAATGAGCAGTTCTTC
abundance: NA; d_gene: TRBD1; len: 16; j_gene: TRBJ2-1; v_gene: TRBV5-1; CDR3aa: CASSLAGTGRYNEQFF; CDR3nt: TGCGCCAGCAGCTTGGCCGGGACAGGGCGTTACAATGAGCAGTTCTTC
abundance: NA; d_gene: NA; len: 14; j_gene: TRBJ1-5; v_gene: TRBV6-5; CDR3aa: CASRGDTRNQPQHF; CDR3nt: TGTGCCAGCAGGGGGGACACACGGAATCAGCCCCAGCATTTT
abundance: NA; d_gene: TRBD2; len: 16; j_gene: TRBJ2-7; v_gene: TRBV9; CDR3aa: CASSVRATSGSYEQYF; CDR3nt: TGTGCCAGCAGCGTACGAGCGACTAGCGGGAGCTACGAGCAGTACTTC
abundance: few; d_gene: NA; len: 12; j_gene: TRBJ2-7; v_gene: TRBV29-1; CDR3aa: CSALGQGYEQYF; CDR3nt: TGCAGCGCCCTCGGGCAGGGCTACGAGCAGTACTTC
abundance: NA; d_gene: TRBD2; len: 15; j_gene: TRBJ2-1; v_gene: TRBV10-1; CDR3aa: CASSAGSSGSNEQFF; CDR3nt: TGCGCCAGCAGTGCCGGTAGTAGCGGGAGTAATGAGCAGTTCTTC
abundance: once; d_gene: TRBD1; len: 14; j_gene: TRBJ2-7; v_gene: TRBV11-2; CDR3aa: CASSLVDRSYEQYF; CDR3nt: TGTGCCAGCAGCTTAGTGGACAGGTCCTACGAGCAGTACTTC
abundance: NA; d_gene: TRBD1; len: 13; j_gene: TRBJ1-5; v_gene: TRBV11-2; CDR3aa: CASSKGADQPQHF; CDR3nt: TGTGCCAGCAGCAAGGGGGCAGACCAGCCCCAGCATTTT
abundance: NA; d_gene: NA; len: 14; j_gene: TRBJ1-2; v_gene: TRBV10-3; CDR3aa: CAIGLHRVDYGYTF; CDR3nt: TGTGCCATCGGCCTCCACAGGGTCGACTATGGCTACACCTTC
abundance: once; d_gene: NA; len: 14; j_gene: TRBJ2-2; v_gene: TRBV18; CDR3aa: CASSRDTNTGELFF; CDR3nt: TGTGCCAGCTCACGGGACACAAACACCGGGGAGCTGTTTTTT
abundance: NA; d_gene: TRBD1; len: 17; j_gene: TRBJ2-2; v_gene: TRBV24-1; CDR3aa: CATSDPRTGTNTGELFF; CDR3nt: TGTGCCACCAGTGATCCGAGGACAGGGACGAACACCGGGGAGCTGTTTTTT
abundance: NA; d_gene: NA; len: 12; j_gene: TRBJ2-7; v_gene: TRBV6-5; CDR3aa: CASKETPYEQYF; CDR3nt: TGTGCCAGCAAGGAGACCCCCTACGAGCAGTACTTC
abundance: NA; d_gene: TRBD1; len: 13; j_gene: TRBJ2-7; v_gene: TRBV28; CDR3aa: CASSLGTEYEQYF; CDR3nt: TGTGCCAGCAGTTTAGGGACAGAGTACGAGCAGTACTTC
abundance: NA; d_gene: NA; len: 13; j_gene: TRBJ2-1; v_gene: TRBV19; CDR3aa: CASSMGLYNEQFF; CDR3nt: TGTGCCAGTAGTATGGGACTTTACAATGAGCAGTTCTTC
abundance: NA; d_gene: TRBD1; len: 15; j_gene: TRBJ2-6; v_gene: TRBV24-1; CDR3aa: CATSDNRGDANVLTF; CDR3nt: TGTGCCACCAGTGACAACAGGGGAGACGCCAACGTCCTGACTTTC
abundance: NA; d_gene: NA; len: 16; j_gene: TRBJ1-5; v_gene: TRBV30; CDR3aa: CAWSEGGTASVQPQHF; CDR3nt: TGTGCCTGGAGTGAGGGGGGGACGGCGTCCGTCCAGCCCCAGCATTTT